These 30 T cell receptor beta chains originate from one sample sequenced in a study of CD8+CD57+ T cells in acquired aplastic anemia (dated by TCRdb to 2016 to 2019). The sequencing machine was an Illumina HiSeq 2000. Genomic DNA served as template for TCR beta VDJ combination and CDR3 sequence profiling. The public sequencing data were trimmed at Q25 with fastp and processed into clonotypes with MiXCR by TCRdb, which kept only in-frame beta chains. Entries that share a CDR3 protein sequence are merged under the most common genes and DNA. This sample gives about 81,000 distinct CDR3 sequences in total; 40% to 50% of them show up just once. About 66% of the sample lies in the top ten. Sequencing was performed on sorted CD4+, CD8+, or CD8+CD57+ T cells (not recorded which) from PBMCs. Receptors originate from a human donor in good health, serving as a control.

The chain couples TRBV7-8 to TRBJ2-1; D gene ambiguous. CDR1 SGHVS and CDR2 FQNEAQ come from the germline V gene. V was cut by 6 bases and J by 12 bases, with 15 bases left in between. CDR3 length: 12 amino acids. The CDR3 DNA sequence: TGTGCCAGCAGTGTCACCGGACGAGGGCAGTTCTTC. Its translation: CASSVTGRGQFF. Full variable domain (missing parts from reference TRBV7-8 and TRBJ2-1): GAGVSQSPRYKVAKRGQDVALRCDPISGHVSLFWYQQALGQGPEFLTYFQNEAQLDKSGLPSDRFFAERPEGSVSTLKIQRTQQEDSAVYLCASSVTGRGQFFGPGTRLTVL.

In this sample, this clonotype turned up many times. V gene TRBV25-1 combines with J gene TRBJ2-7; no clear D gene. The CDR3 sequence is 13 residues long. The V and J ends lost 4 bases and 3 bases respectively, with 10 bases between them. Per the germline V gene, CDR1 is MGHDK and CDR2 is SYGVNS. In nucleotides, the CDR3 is TGTGCCAGCAGTGGTGGAGTGAGCTACGAGCAGTACTTC. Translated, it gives CASSGGVSYEQYF.

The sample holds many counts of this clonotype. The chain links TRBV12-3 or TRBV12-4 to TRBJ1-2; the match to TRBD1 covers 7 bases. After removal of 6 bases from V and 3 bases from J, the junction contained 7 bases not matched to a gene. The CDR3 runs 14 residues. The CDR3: CASSLGGSDYGYTF. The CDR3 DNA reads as TGTGCCAGCAGCCTAGGGGGCAGCGACTATGGCTACACCTTC.

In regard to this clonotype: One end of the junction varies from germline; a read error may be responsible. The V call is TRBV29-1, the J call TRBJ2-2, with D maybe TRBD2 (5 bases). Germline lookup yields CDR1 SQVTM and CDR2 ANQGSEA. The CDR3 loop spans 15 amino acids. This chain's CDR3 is CAWSVSSGNTGELFF. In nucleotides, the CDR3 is TGTGCCTGGAGTGTTAGCAGCGGGAACACCGGGGAGCTGTTTTTT.

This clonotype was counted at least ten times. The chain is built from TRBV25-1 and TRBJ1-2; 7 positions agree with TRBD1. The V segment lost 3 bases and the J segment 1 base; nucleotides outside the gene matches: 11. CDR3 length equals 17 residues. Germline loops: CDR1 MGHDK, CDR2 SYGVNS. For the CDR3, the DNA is TGTGCCAGCAGTGACCGTTTTACAGGGGTTCTTAACTATGGCTACACCTTC. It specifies CASSDRFTGVLNYGYTF.

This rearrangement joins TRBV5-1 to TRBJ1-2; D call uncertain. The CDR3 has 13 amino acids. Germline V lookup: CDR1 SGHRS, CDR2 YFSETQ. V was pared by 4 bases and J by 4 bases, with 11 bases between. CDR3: CASSRSVGYGYTF. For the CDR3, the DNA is TGCGCCAGCAGCCGGTCCGTGGGCTATGGCTACACCTTC.

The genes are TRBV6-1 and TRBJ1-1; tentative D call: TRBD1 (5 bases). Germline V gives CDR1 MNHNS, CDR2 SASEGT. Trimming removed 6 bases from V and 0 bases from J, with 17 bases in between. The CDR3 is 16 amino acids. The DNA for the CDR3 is TGTGCCAGCAGCTTTCGGCAGGGAGCTATGAACACTGAAGCTTTCTTT. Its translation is CASSFRQGAMNTEAFF.

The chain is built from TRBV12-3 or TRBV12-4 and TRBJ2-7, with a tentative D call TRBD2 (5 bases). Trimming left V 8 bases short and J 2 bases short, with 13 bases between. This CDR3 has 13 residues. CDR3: CASATSQTYEQYF. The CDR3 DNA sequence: TGTGCCAGCGCCACTAGTCAAACCTACGAGCAGTACTTC.

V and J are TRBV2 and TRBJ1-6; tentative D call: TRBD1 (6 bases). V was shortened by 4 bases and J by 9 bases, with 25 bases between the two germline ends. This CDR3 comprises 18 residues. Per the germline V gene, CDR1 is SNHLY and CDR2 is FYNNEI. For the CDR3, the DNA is TGTGCCAGCAGTGTTTACAGGGAGGACACCGAATGGGGTTCACCCCTCCACTTT. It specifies CASSVYREDTEWGSPLHF.

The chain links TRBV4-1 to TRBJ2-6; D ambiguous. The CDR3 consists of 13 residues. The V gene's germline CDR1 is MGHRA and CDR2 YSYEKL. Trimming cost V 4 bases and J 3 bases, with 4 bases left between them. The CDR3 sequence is CASSRHGANVLTF. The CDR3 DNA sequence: TGCGCCAGCAGCCGACATGGGGCCAACGTCCTGACTTTC.

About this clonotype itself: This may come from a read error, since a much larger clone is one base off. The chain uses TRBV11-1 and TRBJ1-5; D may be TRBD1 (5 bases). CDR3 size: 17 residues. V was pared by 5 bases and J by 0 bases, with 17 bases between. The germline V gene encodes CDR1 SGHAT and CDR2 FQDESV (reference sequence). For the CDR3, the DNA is TGTGCCAGCAGCCCAATGGAGACAGAGTATAGCAATCAGCCCCAGCATTTT. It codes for CASSPMETEYSNQPQHF. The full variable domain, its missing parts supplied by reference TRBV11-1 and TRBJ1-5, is EAEVAQSPRYKITEKSQAVAFWCDPISGHATLYWYRQILGQGPELLVQFQDESVVDDSQLPKDRFSAERLKGVDSTLKIQPAELGDSAMYLCASSPMETEYSNQPQHFGDGTRLSIL.

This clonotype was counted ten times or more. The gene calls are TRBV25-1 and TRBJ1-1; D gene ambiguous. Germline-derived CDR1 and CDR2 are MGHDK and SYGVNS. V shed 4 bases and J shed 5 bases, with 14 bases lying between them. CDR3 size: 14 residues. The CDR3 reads CASSASGDGTEAFF. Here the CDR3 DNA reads TGTGCCAGCAGTGCTAGCGGAGATGGGACTGAAGCTTTCTTT.

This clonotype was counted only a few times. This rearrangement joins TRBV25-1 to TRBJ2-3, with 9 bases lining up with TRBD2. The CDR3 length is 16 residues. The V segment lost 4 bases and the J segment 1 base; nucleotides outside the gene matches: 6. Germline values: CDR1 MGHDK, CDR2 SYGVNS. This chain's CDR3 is CASSALAGYGTDTQYF. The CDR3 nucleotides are TGTGCCAGCAGTGCCCTAGCGGGATATGGCACAGATACGCAGTATTTT.

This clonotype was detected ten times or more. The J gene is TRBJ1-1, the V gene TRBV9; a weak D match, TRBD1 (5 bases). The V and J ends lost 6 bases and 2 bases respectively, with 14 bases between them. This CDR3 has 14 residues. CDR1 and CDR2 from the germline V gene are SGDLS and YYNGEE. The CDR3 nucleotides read TGTGCCAGCATCTTGACAGAAACAAACACTGAAGCTTTCTTT. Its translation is CASILTETNTEAFF.

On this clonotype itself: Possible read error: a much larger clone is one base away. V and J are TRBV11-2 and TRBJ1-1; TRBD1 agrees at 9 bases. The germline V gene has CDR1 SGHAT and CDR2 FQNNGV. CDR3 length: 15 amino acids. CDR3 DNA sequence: TGTGCCGGCAGCTTAGAAGAGACAGGGGGCACTGAAGCTTTCTTT. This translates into CAGSLEETGGTEAFF.

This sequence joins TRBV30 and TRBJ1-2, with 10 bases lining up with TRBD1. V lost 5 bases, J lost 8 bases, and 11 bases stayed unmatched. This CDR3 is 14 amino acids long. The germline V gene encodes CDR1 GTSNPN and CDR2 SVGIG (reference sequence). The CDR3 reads CAWQDPGQGTGYTF. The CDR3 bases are TGTGCCTGGCAAGATCCGGGACAGGGGACGGGCTACACCTTC.

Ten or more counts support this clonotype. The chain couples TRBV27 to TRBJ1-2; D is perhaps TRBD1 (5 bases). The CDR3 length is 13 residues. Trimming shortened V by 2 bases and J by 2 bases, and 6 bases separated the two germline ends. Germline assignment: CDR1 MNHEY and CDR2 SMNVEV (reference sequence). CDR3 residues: CASSLRGNYGYTF. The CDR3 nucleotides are TGTGCCAGCAGTTTACGGGGGAACTATGGCTACACCTTC.

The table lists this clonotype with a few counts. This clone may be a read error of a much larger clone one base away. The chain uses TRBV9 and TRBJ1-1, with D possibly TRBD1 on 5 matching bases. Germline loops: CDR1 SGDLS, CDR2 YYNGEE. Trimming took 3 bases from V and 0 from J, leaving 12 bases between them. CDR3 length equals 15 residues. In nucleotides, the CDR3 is TGTGCCAGCAGCGCAGGAACAGGTCTGAACACTGAAGCTTTCTTT. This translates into CASSAGTGLNTEAFF.

The CDR3 nucleotides are TGCAGCGTTTTCTCAGTGGGACACGTGAACACTGAAGCTTTCTTT. Translation gives CSVFSVGHVNTEAFF. V gene TRBV29-1 combines with J gene TRBJ1-1; tentatively, D is TRBD1 (6 bases). The V gene lost 5 bases and the J gene lost 0 bases, with 16 bases spanning the gap. The germline V gene encodes CDR1 SQVTM and CDR2 ANQGSEA. This CDR3 contains 15 residues. The whole variable domain, filled in from reference TRBV29-1 and TRBJ1-1, reads SAVISQKPSRDICQRGTSLTIQCQVDSQVTMMFWYRQQPGQSLTLIATANQGSEATYESGFVIDKFPISRPNLTFSTLTVSNMSPEDSSIYLCSVFSVGHVNTEAFFGQGTRLTVV.

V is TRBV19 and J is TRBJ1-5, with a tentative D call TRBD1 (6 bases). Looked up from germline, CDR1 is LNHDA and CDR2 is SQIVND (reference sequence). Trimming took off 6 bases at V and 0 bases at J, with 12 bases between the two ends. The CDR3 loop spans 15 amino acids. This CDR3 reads CASSHGQYSNQPQHF. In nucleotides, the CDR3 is TGTGCCAGTAGCCACGGACAGTATAGCAATCAGCCCCAGCATTTT. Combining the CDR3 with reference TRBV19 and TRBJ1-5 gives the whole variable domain DGGITQSPKYLFRKEGQNVTLSCEQNLNHDAMYWYRQDPGQGLRLIYYSQIVNDFQKGDIAEGYSVSREKKESFPLTVTSAQKNPTAFYLCASSHGQYSNQPQHFGDGTRLSIL.

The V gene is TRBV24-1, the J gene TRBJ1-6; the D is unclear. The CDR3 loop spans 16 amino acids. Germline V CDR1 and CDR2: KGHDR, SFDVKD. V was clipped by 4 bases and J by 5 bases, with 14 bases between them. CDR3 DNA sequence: TGTGCCACCAGTGACTCCCCCCTAACTGATAATTCACCCCTCCACTTT. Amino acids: CATSDSPLTDNSPLHF.

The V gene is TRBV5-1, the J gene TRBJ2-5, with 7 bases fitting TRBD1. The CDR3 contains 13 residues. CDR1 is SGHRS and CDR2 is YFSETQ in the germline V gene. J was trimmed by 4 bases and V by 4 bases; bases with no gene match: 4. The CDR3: CASSRDRRETQYF. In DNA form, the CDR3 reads TGCGCCAGCAGCCGGGACAGAAGAGAGACCCAGTACTTC.

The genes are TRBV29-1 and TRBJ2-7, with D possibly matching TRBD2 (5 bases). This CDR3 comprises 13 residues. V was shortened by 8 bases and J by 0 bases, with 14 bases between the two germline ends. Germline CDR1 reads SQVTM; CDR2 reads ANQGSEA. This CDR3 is CSHSAGGSYEQYF. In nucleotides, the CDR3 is TGCAGCCATTCGGCGGGCGGCTCCTACGAGCAGTACTTC.

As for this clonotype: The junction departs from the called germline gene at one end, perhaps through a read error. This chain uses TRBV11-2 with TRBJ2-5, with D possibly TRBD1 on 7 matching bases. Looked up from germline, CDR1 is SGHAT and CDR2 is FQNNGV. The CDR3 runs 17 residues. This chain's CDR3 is CASSLVLGGQYQGTQYF. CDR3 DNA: TGTGCCAGCAGCTTAGTTTTGGGGGGACAGTACCAAGGGACCCAGTACTTC.

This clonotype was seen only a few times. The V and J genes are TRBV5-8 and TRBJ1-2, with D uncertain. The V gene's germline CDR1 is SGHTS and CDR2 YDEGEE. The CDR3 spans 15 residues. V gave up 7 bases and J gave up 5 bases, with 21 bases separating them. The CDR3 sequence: CASVPEGRARYGYTF. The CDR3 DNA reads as TGTGCCAGCGTACCTGAAGGGAGGGCGCGATATGGCTACACCTTC.

The CDR3 protein is CASSPKAGGPPSGELFF. In DNA form, the CDR3 reads TGTGCCAGCAGCCCTAAAGCGGGGGGCCCCCCCTCCGGGGAGCTGTTTTTT. J is TRBJ2-2 and V is TRBV7-8; 9 bases fit TRBD2. Losses at the gene ends were 5 bases for V and 6 bases for J; bases not matched to a gene: 13. The germline CDR1 and CDR2 sequences are SGHVS and FQNEAQ. The CDR3 totals 17 residues.

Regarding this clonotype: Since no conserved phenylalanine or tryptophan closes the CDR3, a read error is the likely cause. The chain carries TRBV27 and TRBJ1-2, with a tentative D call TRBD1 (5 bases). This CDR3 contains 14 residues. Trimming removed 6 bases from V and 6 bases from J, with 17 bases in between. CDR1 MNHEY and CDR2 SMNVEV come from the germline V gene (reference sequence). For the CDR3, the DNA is TGTGCCAGCAGCGAAACAGTAAGGGGAGATGGCTACACCCTC. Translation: CASSETVRGDGYTL.

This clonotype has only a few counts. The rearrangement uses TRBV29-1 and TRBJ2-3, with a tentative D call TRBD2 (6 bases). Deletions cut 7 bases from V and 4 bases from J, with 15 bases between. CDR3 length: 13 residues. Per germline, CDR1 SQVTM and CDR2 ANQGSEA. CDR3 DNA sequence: TGCAGCGCAAACCCCAGGGAGGCAGATACGCAGTATTTT. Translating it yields CSANPREADTQYF.

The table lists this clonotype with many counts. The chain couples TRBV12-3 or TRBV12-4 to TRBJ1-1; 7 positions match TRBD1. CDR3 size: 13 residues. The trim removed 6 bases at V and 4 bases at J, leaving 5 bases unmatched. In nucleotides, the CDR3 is TGTGCCAGCAGGTCAGGGGGGGCCACTGAAGCTTTCTTT. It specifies CASRSGGATEAFF.

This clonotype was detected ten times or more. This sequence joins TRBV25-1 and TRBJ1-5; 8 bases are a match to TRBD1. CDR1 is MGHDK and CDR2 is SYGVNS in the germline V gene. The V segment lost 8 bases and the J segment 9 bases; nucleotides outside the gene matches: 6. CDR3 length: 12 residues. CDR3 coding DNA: TGTGCCAGCGGCTCAGGGGGCATGCCCCAGCATTTT. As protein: CASGSGGMPQHF. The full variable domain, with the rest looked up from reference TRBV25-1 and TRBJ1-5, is EADIYQTPRYLVIGTGKKITLECSQTMGHDKMYWYQQDPGMELHLIHYSYGVNSTEKGDLSSESTVSRIRTEHFPLTLESARPSHTSQYLCASGSGGMPQHFGDGTRLSIL.